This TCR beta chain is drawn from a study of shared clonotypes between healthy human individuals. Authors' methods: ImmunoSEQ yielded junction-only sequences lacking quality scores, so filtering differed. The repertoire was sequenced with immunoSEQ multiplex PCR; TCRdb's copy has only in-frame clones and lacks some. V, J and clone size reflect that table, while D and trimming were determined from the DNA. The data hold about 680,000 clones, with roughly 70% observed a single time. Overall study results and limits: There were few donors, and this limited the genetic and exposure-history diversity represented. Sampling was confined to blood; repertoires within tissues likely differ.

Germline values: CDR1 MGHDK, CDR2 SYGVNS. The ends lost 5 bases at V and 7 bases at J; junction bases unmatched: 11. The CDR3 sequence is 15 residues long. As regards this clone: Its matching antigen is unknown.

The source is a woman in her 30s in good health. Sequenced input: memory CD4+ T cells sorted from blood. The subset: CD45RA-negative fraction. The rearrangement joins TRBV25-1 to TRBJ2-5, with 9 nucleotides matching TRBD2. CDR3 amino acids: CASSNRGTSSGTQYF. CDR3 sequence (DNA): TGTGCCAGCAGTAACCGCGGGACTAGCAGTGGGACCCAGTACTTC.